Following are 14 T cell receptor beta chains from one sample sequenced in a study of T-cell reconstitution after alpha-beta-depleted transplantation in children. Preparing the TCRbeta library involved the use of unique molecular identifiers. TCRdb itself ran the PCR reads through MiXCR, one entry per CDR3 protein. Of about 400,000 distinct CDR3 sequences listed, around 21% were seen once; the top ten hold about 3.8%. Sequencing was performed on PBMCs from the stem cell graft donor, taken from the stem cell graft. The source of these receptors is a human donor who donated a stem cell graft to a child with acute myeloid leukemia.

The table lists this clonotype with a few counts. The chain uses TRBV20-1 and TRBJ2-3; a weak D match, TRBD2 (5 bases). Trimming removed 2 bases from V and 2 bases from J, with 20 bases in between. Germline V CDR1 and CDR2: DFQATT, SNEGSKA (reference sequence). The CDR3 covers 17 residues. The CDR3 is CSARPRLAGSLTDTQYF. CDR3 DNA sequence: TGCAGTGCTAGACCACGCCTGGCGGGCTCCCTCACAGATACGCAGTATTTT.

The gene calls are TRBV28 and TRBJ2-1; 9 nucleotides line up with TRBD1. CDR3 length: 14 residues. Trimming removed 0 bases from V and 7 bases from J; junction bases left unmatched: 1. Looked up from germline, CDR1 is MDHEN and CDR2 is SYDVKM. The CDR3 sequence is CASSLWTGGNEQFF. The DNA of the CDR3 is TGTGCCAGCAGTTTATGGACAGGGGGGAATGAGCAGTTCTTC.

This clonotype was found many times. The chain employs TRBV29-1 and TRBJ2-7, with 9 positions matching TRBD1. The CDR3 runs to 15 residues. After removal of 3 bases from V and 5 bases from J, the junction contained 11 bases not matched to a gene. The V gene's germline CDR1 is SQVTM and CDR2 ANQGSEA. The CDR3 spells CSVDPGDREWDEQYF. The CDR3 region has the DNA TGCAGCGTTGACCCAGGGGACAGGGAATGGGACGAGCAGTACTTC.

This clonotype was counted a few times. The V gene is TRBV28, the J gene TRBJ1-2; the D gene is possibly TRBD1 (5 bases). The CDR3 spans 14 residues. The V end was cut by 2 bases, the J end by 6 bases, with 13 bases between. Germline V gene lookup returns CDR1 MDHEN and CDR2 SYDVKM. The chain's CDR3 is CASSLGRASDGYTF. The DNA for the CDR3 is TGTGCCAGCAGTTTAGGCAGGGCTAGTGATGGCTACACCTTC.

The chain links TRBV6-5 to TRBJ2-7; D unclear. The V end lost 0 bases, the J end lost 3 bases, and 15 bases lay between the germline ends. The germline V gene has CDR1 MNHEY and CDR2 SVGAGI. There are 16 residues in the CDR3. The CDR3 DNA reads TGTGCCAGCAGTTACTCGGATAGATTGGAGCTCTACGAGCAGTACTTC. Residues: CASSYSDRLELYEQYF.

J is TRBJ2-3 and V is TRBV12-3 or TRBV12-4; 7 nucleotides align to TRBD2. The CDR3 extends over 14 amino acids. J was trimmed by 4 bases and V by 5 bases; bases with no gene match: 6. The CDR3: CASSNWGGSDTQYF. The DNA of the CDR3 is TGTGCCAGCAGTAATTGGGGGGGATCAGATACGCAGTATTTT.

At least ten counts were recorded for this clonotype. V usage is TRBV20-1 and J usage is TRBJ2-2, with D uncertain. The CDR3 totals 14 residues. V was shortened by 0 bases and J by 1 base, with 6 bases between the two germline ends. From germline, CDR1 is DFQATT and CDR2 SNEGSKA (reference sequence). DNA for the CDR3: TGCAGTGCTAGAGATCGTCAGAACACCGGGGAGCTGTTTTTT. Translating gives CSARDRQNTGELFF.

The V call is TRBV4-1, the J call TRBJ2-2; 8 bases are a match to TRBD1. V lost 2 bases and J lost 4; bases outside the gene matches: 3. The CDR3 totals 15 residues. The germline gives CDR1 MGHRA, CDR2 YSYEKL. The CDR3 DNA follows: TGCGCCAGCAGCCAACCAGGACAGGGCACCGGGGAGCTGTTTTTT. Translation gives CASSQPGQGTGELFF.

Many counts were recorded for this clonotype. The chain carries TRBV20-1 and TRBJ2-1; D is ambiguous. CDR3 length: 13 residues. Deletions cut 3 bases from V and 0 bases from J, with 6 bases between. The V gene's germline CDR1 is DFQATT and CDR2 SNEGSKA (reference sequence). Written as DNA, the CDR3 is TGCAGTGCTAGCGGGTTCTCCTACAATGAGCAGTTCTTC. Its protein product is CSASGFSYNEQFF.

This clonotype was picked up many times. The chain joins TRBV20-1 to TRBJ2-7; TRBD1 matches at 9 bases. CDR3 length equals 15 residues. V was clipped by 3 bases and J by 0 bases; unmatched bases: 6. Germline V gives CDR1 DFQATT, CDR2 SNEGSKA (reference sequence). The CDR3 region has the DNA TGCAGTGCTAGTTTCGGACAGGGGATCTCCTACGAGCAGTACTTC. Residues: CSASFGQGISYEQYF.

This clonotype appeared once. The chain joins TRBV7-2 to TRBJ2-7, with a possible D match to TRBD2 (6 bases). V lost 5 bases and J lost 7, with 15 bases in between. Germline V gene lookup returns CDR1 SGHTA and CDR2 FQGNSA. The CDR3 is 13 residues long. The CDR3 region has the DNA TGTGCCAGCAGCCGACGGATCGGGGGAGAGCAGTACTTC. Translation gives CASSRRIGGEQYF.

The chain uses TRBV9 and TRBJ2-2; D is undetermined. CDR1 and CDR2 from the germline V gene are SGDLS and YYNGEE. CDR3 size: 16 residues. Trimming left V 0 bases short and J 0 bases short, with 9 bases between. The CDR3 loop is CASSVVQATNTGELFF. The CDR3 bases are TGTGCCAGCAGCGTAGTGCAGGCGACGAACACCGGGGAGCTGTTTTTT. The full variable domain, with the rest looked up from reference TRBV9 and TRBJ2-2, is DSGVTQTPKHLITATGQRVTLRCSPRSGDLSVYWYQQSLDQGLQFLIQYYNGEERAKGNILERFSAQQFPDLHSELNLSSLELGDSALYFCASSVVQATNTGELFFGEGSRLTVL.

This clonotype has ten or more counts. The chain combines TRBV12-3 or TRBV12-4 with TRBJ2-2; D is possibly TRBD2 (5 bases). This CDR3 spans 13 amino acids. V was trimmed by 5 bases and J by 7 bases, leaving 11 bases between them. CDR3 DNA: TGTGCCAGCAGTCTCCCAGAGGGCGGGGAGCTGTTTTTT. This sequence encodes CASSLPEGGELFF.

The chain couples TRBV15 to TRBJ2-1; D not resolved. The V and J ends lost 0 bases and 10 bases respectively, with 22 bases between them. CDR1 and CDR2 (germline): LNHNV, YYDKDF (reference sequence). CDR3 length: 17 residues. CDR3 nucleotide sequence: TGTGCCACCAGCAGAGATACGGGCATCCCAACCTTGGGCGAGCAGTTCTTC. It encodes CATSRDTGIPTLGEQFF.